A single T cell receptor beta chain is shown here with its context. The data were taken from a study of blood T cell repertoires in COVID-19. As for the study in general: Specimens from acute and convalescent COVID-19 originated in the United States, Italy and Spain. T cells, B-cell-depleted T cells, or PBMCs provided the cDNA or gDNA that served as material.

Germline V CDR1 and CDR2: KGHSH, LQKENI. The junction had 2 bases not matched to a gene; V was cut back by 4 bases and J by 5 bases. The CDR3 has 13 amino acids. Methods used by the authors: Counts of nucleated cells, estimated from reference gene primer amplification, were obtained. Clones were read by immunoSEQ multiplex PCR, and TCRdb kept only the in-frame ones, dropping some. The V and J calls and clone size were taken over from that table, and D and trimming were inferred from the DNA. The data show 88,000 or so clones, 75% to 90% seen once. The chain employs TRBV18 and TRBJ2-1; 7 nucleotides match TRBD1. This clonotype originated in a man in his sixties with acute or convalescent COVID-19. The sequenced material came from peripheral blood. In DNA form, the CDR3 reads TGTGCCAGCTCACGGGGACAGAACAATGAGCAGTTCTTC. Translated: CASSRGQNNEQFF. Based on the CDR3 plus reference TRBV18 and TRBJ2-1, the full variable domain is NAGVMQNPRHLVRRRGQEARLRCSPMKGHSHVYWYRQLPEEGLKFMVYLQKENIIDESGMPKERFSAEFPKEGPSILRIQQVVRGDSAAYFCASSRGQNNEQFFGPGTRLTVL.